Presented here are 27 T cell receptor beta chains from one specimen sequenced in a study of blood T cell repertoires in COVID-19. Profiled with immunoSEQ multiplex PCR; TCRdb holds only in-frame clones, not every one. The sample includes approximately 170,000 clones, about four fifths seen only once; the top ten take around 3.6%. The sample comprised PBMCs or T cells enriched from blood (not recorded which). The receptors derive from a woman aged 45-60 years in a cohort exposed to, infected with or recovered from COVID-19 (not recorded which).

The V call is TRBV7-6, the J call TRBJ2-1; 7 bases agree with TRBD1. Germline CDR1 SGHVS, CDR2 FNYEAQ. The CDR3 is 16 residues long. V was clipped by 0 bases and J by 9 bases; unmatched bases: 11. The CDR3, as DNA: TGTGCCAGCAGCTTAGCGCACGACAGGGTAATTGGTGAGCAGTTCTTC. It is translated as CASSLAHDRVIGEQFF.

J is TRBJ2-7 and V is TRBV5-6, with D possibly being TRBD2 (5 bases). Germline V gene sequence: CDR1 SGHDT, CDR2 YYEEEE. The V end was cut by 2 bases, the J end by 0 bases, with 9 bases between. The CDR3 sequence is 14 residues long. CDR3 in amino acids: CASSFSGSSYEQYF. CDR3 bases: TGTGCCAGCAGCTTCTCGGGGAGCTCCTACGAGCAGTACTTC.

DNA for the CDR3: TGTGCCAGCAGCTTAGGACAGACAGGGGCTTTTCAGCCCCAGCATTTT. As protein: CASSLGQTGAFQPQHF. The chain employs TRBV5-6 and TRBJ1-5; 8 positions agree with TRBD1. Germline V gene lookup returns CDR1 SGHDT and CDR2 YYEEEE. The trim removed 2 bases at V and 6 bases at J, leaving 10 bases unmatched. The CDR3 totals 16 residues.

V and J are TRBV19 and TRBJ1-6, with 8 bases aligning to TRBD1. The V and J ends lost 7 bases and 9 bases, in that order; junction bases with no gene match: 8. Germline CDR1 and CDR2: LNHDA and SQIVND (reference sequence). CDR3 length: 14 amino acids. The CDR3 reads CASTQDRGSSPLHF. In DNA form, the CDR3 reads TGTGCCAGTACCCAAGACAGGGGATCTTCACCCCTCCACTTT.

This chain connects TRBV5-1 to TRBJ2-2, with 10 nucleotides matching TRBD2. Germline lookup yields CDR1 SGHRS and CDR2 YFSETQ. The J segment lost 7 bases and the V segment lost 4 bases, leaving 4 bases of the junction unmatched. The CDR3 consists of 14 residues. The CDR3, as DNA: TGCGCCAGCAGCCAGACTAGCGGGTTCGGGGAGCTGTTTTTT. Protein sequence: CASSQTSGFGELFF.

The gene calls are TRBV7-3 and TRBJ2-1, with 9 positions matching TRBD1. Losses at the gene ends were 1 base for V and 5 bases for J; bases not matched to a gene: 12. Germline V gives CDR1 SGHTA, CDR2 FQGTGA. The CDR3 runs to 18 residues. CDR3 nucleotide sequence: TGTGCCAGCAGCTTAAACCCTCCCGGGACAGGGTTTCACAATGAGCAGTTCTTC. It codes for CASSLNPPGTGFHNEQFF.

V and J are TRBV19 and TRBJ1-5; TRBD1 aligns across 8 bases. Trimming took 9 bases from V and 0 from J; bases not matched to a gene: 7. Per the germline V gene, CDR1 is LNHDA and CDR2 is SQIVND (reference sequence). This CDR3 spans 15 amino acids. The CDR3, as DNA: TGTGCCAGCGTTGACAGGGGTTATAGCAATCAGCCCCAGCATTTT. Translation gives CASVDRGYSNQPQHF. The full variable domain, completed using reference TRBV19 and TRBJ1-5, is DGGITQSPKYLFRKEGQNVTLSCEQNLNHDAMYWYRQDPGQGLRLIYYSQIVNDFQKGDIAEGYSVSREKKESFPLTVTSAQKNPTAFYLCASVDRGYSNQPQHFGDGTRLSIL.

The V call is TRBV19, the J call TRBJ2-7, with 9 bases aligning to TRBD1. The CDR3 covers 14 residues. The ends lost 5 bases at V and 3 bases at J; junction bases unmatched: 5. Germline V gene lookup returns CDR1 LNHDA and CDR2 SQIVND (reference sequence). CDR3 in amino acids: CASSDRDRVYEQYF. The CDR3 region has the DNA TGTGCCAGTAGTGACCGGGACAGGGTCTACGAGCAGTACTTC.

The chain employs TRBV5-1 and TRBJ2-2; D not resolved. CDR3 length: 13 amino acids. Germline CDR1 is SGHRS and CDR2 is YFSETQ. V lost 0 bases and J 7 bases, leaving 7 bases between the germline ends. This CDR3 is CASSLAGHGELFF. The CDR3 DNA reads TGCGCCAGCAGCTTGGCGGGTCACGGGGAGCTGTTTTTT.

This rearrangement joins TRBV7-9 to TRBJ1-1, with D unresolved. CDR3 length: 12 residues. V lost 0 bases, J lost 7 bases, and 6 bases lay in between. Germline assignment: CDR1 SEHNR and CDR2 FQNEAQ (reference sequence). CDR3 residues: CASSLAGVEAFF. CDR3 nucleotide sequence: TGTGCCAGCAGCTTAGCCGGAGTTGAAGCTTTCTTT.

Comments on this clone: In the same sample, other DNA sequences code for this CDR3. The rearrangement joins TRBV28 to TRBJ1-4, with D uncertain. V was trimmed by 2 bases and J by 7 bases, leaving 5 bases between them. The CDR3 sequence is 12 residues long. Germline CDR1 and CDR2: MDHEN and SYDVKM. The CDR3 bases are TGTGCCAGCAGTTTAGGCGGTGAAAAACTGTTTTTT. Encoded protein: CASSLGGEKLFF.

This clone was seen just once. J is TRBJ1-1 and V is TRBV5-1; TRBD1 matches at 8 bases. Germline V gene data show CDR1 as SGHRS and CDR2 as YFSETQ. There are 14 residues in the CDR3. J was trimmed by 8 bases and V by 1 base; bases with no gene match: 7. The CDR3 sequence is CASSLIQGAGEAFF. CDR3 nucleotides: TGCGCCAGCAGCTTGATTCAGGGGGCAGGGGAAGCTTTCTTT. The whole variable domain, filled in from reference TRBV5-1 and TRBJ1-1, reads KAGVTQTPRYLIKTRGQQVTLSCSPISGHRSVSWYQQTPGQGLQFLFEYFSETQRNKGNFPGRFSGRQFSNSRSEMNVSTLELGDSALYLCASSLIQGAGEAFFGQGTRLTVV.

The CDR3 DNA reads TGTGCCAGCAGTGACTCGAGTATAGGGGGCGGGTACAATGAGCAGTTCTTC. Encoded protein: CASSDSSIGGGYNEQFF. The chain uses TRBV6-4 and TRBJ2-1, with 7 bases matching TRBD1. Unmatched junction bases numbered 9, after V lost 0 bases and J lost 4 bases. The CDR3 sequence is 17 residues long. Germline V CDR1 and CDR2: MRHNA, SNTAGT.

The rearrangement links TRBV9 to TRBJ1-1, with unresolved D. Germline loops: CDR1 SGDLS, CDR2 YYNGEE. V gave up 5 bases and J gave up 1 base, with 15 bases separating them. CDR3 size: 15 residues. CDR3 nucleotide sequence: TGTGCCAGCAGGTCAGGTAGTCTTGGGAACACTGAAGCTTTCTTT. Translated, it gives CASRSGSLGNTEAFF. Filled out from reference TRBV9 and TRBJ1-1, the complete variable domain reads DSGVTQTPKHLITATGQRVTLRCSPRSGDLSVYWYQQSLDQGLQFLIQYYNGEERAKGNILERFSAQQFPDLHSELNLSSLELGDSALYFCASRSGSLGNTEAFFGQGTRLTVV.

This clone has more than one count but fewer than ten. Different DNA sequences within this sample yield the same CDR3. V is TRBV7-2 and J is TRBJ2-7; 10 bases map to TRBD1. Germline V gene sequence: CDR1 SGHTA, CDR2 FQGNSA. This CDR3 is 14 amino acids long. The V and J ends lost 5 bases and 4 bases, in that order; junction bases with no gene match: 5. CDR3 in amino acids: CASSPRTGGYEQYF. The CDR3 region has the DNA TGTGCCAGCAGCCCCCGGACAGGGGGATACGAGCAGTACTTC.

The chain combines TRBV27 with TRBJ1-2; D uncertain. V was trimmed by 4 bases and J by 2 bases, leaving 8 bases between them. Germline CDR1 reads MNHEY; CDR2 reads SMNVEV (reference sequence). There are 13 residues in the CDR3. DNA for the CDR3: TGTGCCAGCAGTTATGCGGGAAACTATGGCTACACCTTC. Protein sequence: CASSYAGNYGYTF.

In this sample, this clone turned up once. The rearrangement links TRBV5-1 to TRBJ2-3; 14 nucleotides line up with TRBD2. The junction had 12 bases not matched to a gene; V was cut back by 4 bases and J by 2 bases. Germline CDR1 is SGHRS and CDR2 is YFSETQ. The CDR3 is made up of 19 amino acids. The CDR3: CASSRGLAGERLITDTQYF. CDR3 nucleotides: TGCGCCAGCAGCCGGGGACTAGCGGGAGAGCGGCTGATCACAGATACGCAGTATTTT.

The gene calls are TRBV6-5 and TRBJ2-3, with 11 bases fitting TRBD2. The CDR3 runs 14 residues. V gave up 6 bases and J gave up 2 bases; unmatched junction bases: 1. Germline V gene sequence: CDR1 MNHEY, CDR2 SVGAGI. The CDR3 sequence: CASRLAGDTDTQYF. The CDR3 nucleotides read TGTGCCAGCAGACTAGCGGGAGACACAGATACGCAGTATTTT.

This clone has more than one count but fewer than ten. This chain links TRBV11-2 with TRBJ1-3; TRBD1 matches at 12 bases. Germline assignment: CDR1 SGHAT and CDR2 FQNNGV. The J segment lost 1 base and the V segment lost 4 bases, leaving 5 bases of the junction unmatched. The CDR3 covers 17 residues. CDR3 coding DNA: TGTGCCAGCAGCTCGGGACAGGGGGCGTTATCTGGAAACACCATATATTTT. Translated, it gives CASSSGQGALSGNTIYF.

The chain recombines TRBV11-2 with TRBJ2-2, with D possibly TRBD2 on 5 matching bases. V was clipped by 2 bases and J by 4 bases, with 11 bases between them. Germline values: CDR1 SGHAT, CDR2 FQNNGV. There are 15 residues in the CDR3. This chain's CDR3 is CASSLLTGTTGELFF. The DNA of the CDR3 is TGTGCCAGCAGCTTACTAACGGGAACCACCGGGGAGCTGTTTTTT.

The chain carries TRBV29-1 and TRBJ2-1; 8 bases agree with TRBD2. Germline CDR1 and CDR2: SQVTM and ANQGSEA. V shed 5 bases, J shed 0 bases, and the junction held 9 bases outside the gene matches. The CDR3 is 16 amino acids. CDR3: CSVPPWSGSSYNEQFF. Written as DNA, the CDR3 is TGCAGCGTTCCGCCGTGGAGCGGGAGCTCCTACAATGAGCAGTTCTTC.

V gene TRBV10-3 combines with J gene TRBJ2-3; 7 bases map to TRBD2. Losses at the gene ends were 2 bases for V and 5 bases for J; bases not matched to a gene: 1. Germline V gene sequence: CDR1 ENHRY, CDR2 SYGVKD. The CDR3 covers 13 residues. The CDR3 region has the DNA TGTGCCATCAGTGAGGGGAGGGGAGATACGCAGTATTTT. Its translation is CAISEGRGDTQYF.

The CDR3 bases are TGTGCCTGGGTAGGACAAACCTACAATGAGCAGTTCTTC. This codes for CAWVGQTYNEQFF. The chain combines TRBV30 with TRBJ2-1; tentative D call: TRBD1 (5 bases). This CDR3 region has 13 residues. CDR1 is GTSNPN and CDR2 is SVGIG in the germline V gene (reference sequence). Trimming stripped 5 bases from V and 2 bases from J, with 10 bases between.

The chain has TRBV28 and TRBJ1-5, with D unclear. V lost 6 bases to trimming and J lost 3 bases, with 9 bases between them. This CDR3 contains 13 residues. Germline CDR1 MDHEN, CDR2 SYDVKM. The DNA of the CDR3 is TGTGCCAGCAGACAACACTACAATCAGCCCCAGCATTTT. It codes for CASRQHYNQPQHF.

CDR3 sequence (DNA): TGTGCCAGCACTACCCTTGGGACAGGGAATCATGCCGGGGAGCTGTTTTTT. This sequence encodes CASTTLGTGNHAGELFF. The V call is TRBV28, the J call TRBJ2-2; 9 nucleotides line up with TRBD1. Losses at the gene ends were 7 bases for V and 6 bases for J; bases not matched to a gene: 15. The CDR3 totals 17 residues. Germline V gene lookup returns CDR1 MDHEN and CDR2 SYDVKM.

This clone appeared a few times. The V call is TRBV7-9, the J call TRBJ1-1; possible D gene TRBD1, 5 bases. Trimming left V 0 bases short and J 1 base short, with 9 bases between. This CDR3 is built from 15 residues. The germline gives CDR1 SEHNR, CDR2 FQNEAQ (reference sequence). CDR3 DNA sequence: TGTGCCAGCAGCTTAGCGTCCAGGGCGAACACTGAAGCTTTCTTT. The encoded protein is CASSLASRANTEAFF.

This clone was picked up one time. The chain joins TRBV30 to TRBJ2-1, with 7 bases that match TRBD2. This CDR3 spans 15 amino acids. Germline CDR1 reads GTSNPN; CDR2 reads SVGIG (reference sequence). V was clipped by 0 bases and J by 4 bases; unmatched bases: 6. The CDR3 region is CAWSVTRGMYNEQFF. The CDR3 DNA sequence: TGTGCCTGGAGTGTCACGCGGGGGATGTACAATGAGCAGTTCTTC. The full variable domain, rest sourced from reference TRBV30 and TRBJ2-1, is SQTIHQWPATLVQPVGSPLSLECTVEGTSNPNLYWYRQAAGRGLQLLFYSVGIGQISSEVPQNLSASRPQDRQFILSSKKLLLSDSGFYLCAWSVTRGMYNEQFFGPGTRLTVL.